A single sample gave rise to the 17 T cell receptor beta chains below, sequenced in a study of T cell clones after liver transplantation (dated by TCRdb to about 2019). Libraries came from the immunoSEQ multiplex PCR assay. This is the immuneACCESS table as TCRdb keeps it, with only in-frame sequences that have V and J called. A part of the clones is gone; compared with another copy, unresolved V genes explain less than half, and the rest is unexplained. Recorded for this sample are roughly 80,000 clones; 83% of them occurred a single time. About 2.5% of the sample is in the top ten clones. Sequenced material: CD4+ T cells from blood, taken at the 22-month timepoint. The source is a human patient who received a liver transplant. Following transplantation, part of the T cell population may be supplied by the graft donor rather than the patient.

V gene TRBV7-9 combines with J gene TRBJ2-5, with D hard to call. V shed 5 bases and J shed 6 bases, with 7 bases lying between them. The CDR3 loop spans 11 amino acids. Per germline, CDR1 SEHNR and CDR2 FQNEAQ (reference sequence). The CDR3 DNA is TGTGCCAGCAGCCGAAGAAAGACCCAGTACTTC. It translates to CASSRRKTQYF.

CDR3 DNA: TGTGCCAGCACTGCGGGAGGACAGGAGTACACCGGGGAGCTGTTTTTT. It yields the protein CASTAGGQEYTGELFF. The chain is built from TRBV9 and TRBJ2-2; D may be TRBD2 (8 bases). The ends were cut back, 6 bases at V and 3 bases at J, with 18 bases in the middle. The V gene's germline CDR1 is SGDLS and CDR2 YYNGEE. The CDR3 runs 16 residues.

CDR3 amino acids: CASSFGQPQETQYF. The CDR3 nucleotides are TGTGCCAGCAGTTTTGGACAGCCTCAAGAGACCCAGTACTTC. The gene calls are TRBV7-2 and TRBJ2-5, with a weak D call TRBD1 (6 bases). Germline V gene sequence: CDR1 SGHTA, CDR2 FQGNSA. This CDR3 comprises 14 residues. Between the trimmed V and J ends, which lost 6 bases and 2 bases, there was a span of 13 bases.

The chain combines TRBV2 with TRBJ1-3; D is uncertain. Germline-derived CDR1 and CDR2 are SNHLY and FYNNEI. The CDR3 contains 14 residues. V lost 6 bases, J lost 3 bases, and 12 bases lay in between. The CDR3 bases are TGTGCCAGCAGCTACGCTGAGGTTGGAAACACCATATATTTT. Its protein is CASSYAEVGNTIYF. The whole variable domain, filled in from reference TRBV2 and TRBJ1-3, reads EPEVTQTPSHQVTQMGQEVILRCVPISNHLYFYWYRQILGQKVEFLVSFYNNEISEKSEIFDDQFSVERPDGSNFTLKIRSTKLEDSAMYFCASSYAEVGNTIYFGEGSWLTVV.

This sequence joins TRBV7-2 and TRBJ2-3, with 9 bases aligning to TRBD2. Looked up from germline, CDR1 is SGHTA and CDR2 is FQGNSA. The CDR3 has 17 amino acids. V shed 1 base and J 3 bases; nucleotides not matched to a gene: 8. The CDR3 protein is CASSLGGSGSGTDTQYF. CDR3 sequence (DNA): TGTGCCAGCAGCTTAGGGGGTAGCGGGAGTGGGACAGATACGCAGTATTTT.

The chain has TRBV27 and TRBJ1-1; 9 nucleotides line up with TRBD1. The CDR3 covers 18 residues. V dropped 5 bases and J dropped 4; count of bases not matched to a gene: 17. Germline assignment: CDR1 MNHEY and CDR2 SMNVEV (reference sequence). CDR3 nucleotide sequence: TGTGCCAGCAGTCGAACTAGCCCCCTACAGGGGGCTGTCACTGAAGCTTTCTTT. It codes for CASSRTSPLQGAVTEAFF.

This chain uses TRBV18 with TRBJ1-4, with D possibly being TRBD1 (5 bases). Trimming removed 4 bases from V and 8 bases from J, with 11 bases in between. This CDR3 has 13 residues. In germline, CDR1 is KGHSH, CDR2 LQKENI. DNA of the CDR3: TGTGCCAGCTCACTCATACGGGACGAAAAACTGTTTTTT. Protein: CASSLIRDEKLFF.

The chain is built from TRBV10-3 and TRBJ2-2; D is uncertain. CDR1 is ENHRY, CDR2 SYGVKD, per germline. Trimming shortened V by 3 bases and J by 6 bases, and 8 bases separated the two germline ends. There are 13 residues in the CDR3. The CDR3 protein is CAISEASAGELFF. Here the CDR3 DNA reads TGTGCCATCAGTGAAGCGTCAGCCGGGGAGCTGTTTTTT.

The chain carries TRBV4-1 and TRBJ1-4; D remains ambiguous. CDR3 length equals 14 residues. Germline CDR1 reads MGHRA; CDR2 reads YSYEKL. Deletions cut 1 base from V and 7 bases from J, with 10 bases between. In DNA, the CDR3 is TGCGCCAGCAGCCAAGCGAGGCGGGCTGAAAAACTGTTTTTT. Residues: CASSQARRAEKLFF.

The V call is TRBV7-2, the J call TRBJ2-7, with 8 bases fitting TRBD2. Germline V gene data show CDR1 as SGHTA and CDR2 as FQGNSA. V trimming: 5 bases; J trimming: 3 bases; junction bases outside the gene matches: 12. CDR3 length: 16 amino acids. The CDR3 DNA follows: TGTGCCAGCAGCCCCCAAGTTGGCGGGGGGTTCTACGAGCAGTACTTC. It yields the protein CASSPQVGGGFYEQYF.

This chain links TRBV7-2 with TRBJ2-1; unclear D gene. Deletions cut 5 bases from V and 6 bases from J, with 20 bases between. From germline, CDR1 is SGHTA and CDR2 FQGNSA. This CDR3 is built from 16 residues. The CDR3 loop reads CASSPSGVAWTNEQFF. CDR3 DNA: TGTGCCAGCAGCCCGAGTGGAGTTGCTTGGACCAATGAGCAGTTCTTC.

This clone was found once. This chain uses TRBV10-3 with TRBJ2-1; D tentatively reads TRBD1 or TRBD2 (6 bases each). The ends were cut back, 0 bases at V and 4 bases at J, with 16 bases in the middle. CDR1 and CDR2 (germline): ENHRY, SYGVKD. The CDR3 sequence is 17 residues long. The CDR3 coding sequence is TGTGCCATCAGTGAGTCCGGCGGGACACGGTTTTACAATGAGCAGTTCTTC. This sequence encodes CAISESGGTRFYNEQFF.

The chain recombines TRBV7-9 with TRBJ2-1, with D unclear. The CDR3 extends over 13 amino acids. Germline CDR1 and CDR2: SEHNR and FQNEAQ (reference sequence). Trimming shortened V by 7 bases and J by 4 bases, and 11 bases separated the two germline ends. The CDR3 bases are TGTGCCAGCACCCCCCTGGTTTACAATGAGCAGTTCTTC. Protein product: CASTPLVYNEQFF.

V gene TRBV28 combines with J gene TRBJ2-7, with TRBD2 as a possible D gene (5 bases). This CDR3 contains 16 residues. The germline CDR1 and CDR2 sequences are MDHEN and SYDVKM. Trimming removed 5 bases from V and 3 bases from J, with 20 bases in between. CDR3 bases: TGTGCCAGCAGTCACAAAACCTTGTCGGGGAGCTACGAGCAGTACTTC. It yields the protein CASSHKTLSGSYEQYF.

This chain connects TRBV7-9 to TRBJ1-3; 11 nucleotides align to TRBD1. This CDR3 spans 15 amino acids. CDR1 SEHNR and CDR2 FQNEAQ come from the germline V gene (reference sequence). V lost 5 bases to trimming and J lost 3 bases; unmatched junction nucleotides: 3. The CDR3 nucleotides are TGTGCCAGCAGCCCCGGGACAGGGGGTGGAAACACCATATATTTT. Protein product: CASSPGTGGGNTIYF.

DNA for the CDR3: TGTGCCAGCAGTGCCGACAGGGCAGTTCTCGGCAATCAGCCCCAGCATTTT. Amino acids: CASSADRAVLGNQPQHF. This sequence joins TRBV6-1 and TRBJ1-5; TRBD1 matches at 7 bases. CDR3 length: 17 amino acids. V shed 4 bases and J 2 bases; nucleotides not matched to a gene: 11. CDR1 MNHNS and CDR2 SASEGT come from the germline V gene.

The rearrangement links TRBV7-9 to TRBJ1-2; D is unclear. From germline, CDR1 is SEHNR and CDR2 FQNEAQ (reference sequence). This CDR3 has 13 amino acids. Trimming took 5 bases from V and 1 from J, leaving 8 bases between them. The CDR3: CASSLPYNYGYTF. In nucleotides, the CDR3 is TGTGCCAGCAGCCTCCCGTATAACTATGGCTACACCTTC.